Shown below are 25 T cell receptor beta chains from a single sample sequenced in a study of OX40 agonist ivuxolimab in advanced cancers. The data were produced by immunoSEQ multiplex PCR, yet TCRdb's version contains in-frame clones alone and is incomplete. The sample holds 65,000 to 95,000 clones, around 93% seen once. Specimen: CD4+ or CD8+ T cells sorted from blood, collected in a trial of the OX40 agonist ivuxolimab. The receptors here all came from an adult with an advanced solid tumor such as melanoma, head and neck, liver or kidney cancer.

The V gene is TRBV19, the J gene TRBJ1-1; 8 bases align to TRBD1. The CDR3 contains 14 residues. The J segment lost 4 bases and the V segment lost 5 bases, leaving 6 bases of the junction unmatched. Germline loops: CDR1 LNHDA, CDR2 SQIVND (reference sequence). The DNA of the CDR3 is TGTGCCAGTAGTCCTATGGACAGGGCCACTGAAGCTTTCTTT. Translation gives CASSPMDRATEAFF.

The chain employs TRBV7-2 and TRBJ2-7; 8 bases map to TRBD2. V lost 5 bases, J lost 0 bases, and 6 bases stayed unmatched. The CDR3 extends over 15 amino acids. The germline gives CDR1 SGHTA, CDR2 FQGNSA. CDR3 in amino acids: CASSEGLGSSYEQYF. CDR3 nucleotides: TGTGCCAGCAGCGAGGGACTAGGAAGCTCCTACGAGCAGTACTTC.

V is TRBV7-9 and J is TRBJ2-2; 8 positions agree with TRBD1. The V and J ends lost 5 bases and 7 bases, in that order; junction bases with no gene match: 9. Germline V CDR1 and CDR2: SEHNR, FQNEAQ (reference sequence). The CDR3 spans 15 residues. The CDR3 region has the DNA TGTGCCAGCAGCCGATCCCGGGACAGGAACGGGGAGCTGTTTTTT. It specifies CASSRSRDRNGELFF. The full variable domain, its missing parts supplied by reference TRBV7-9 and TRBJ2-2, is DTGVSQNPRHKITKRGQNVTFRCDPISEHNRLYWYRQTLGQGPEFLTYFQNEAQLEKSRLLSDRFSAERPKGSFSTLEIQRTEQGDSAMYLCASSRSRDRNGELFFGEGSRLTVL.

V gene TRBV13 combines with J gene TRBJ2-1; 9 bases line up with TRBD1. Germline CDR1 reads PRHDT; CDR2 reads FYEKMQ (reference sequence). Losses at the gene ends were 5 bases for V and 1 base for J; bases not matched to a gene: 12. There are 18 residues in the CDR3. In nucleotides, the CDR3 is TGTGCCAGCAGCCCGCGTCCAGGGGGGACAGGGTCCTACAATGAGCAGTTCTTC. Encoded protein: CASSPRPGGTGSYNEQFF.

The rearrangement links TRBV11-2 to TRBJ1-2; no firm D call. Trimming shortened V by 2 bases and J by 4 bases, and 11 bases separated the two germline ends. The CDR3 contains 14 residues. The germline gives CDR1 SGHAT, CDR2 FQNNGV. CDR3 nucleotide sequence: TGTGCCAGCAGCTTATCGTATTCGATCTATGGCTACACCTTC. It yields the protein CASSLSYSIYGYTF.

This chain connects TRBV19 to TRBJ1-1; D is unresolved. From germline, CDR1 is LNHDA and CDR2 SQIVND (reference sequence). Trimming pared 7 bases from V and 3 bases from J, leaving 15 bases between. The CDR3 has 14 residues. In DNA, the CDR3 is TGTGCCAGTACCCTAGCTCTGGGCTACACTGAAGCTTTCTTT. This gives the protein CASTLALGYTEAFF. The entire variable domain, with the rest obtained from reference TRBV19 and TRBJ1-1, is as follows: DGGITQSPKYLFRKEGQNVTLSCEQNLNHDAMYWYRQDPGQGLRLIYYSQIVNDFQKGDIAEGYSVSREKKESFPLTVTSAQKNPTAFYLCASTLALGYTEAFFGQGTRLTVV.

The J gene is TRBJ2-7, the V gene TRBV11-2; D may match TRBD1 or TRBD2 (6 bases each). Germline V gene lookup returns CDR1 SGHAT and CDR2 FQNNGV. V lost 0 bases to trimming and J lost 7 bases, with 16 bases between them. CDR3 length equals 15 residues. This chain's CDR3 is CASSLETGGLGEQYF. The CDR3 nucleotides are TGTGCCAGCAGCTTAGAAACTGGGGGGCTAGGGGAGCAGTACTTC.

The V and J genes are TRBV7-9 and TRBJ2-5; 10 nucleotides align to TRBD1. The ends lost 5 bases at V and 5 bases at J; junction bases unmatched: 5. The CDR3 sequence is 14 residues long. CDR1 and CDR2 from the germline V gene are SEHNR and FQNEAQ (reference sequence). The CDR3 is CASSETGGAETQYF. The CDR3 DNA follows: TGTGCCAGCAGCGAGACAGGGGGCGCCGAGACCCAGTACTTC.

This chain connects TRBV2 to TRBJ2-3; 10 nucleotides line up with TRBD2. Germline-derived CDR1 and CDR2 are SNHLY and FYNNEI. J lost 6 bases, V lost 9 bases, and 12 bases had no gene match. The CDR3 is 15 residues long. The CDR3 DNA follows: TGTGCCAGTGAGGTCACTAGCGGGGAAATTGATACGCAGTATTTT. This translates into CASEVTSGEIDTQYF.

J is TRBJ2-3 and V is TRBV5-6; 10 bases agree with TRBD2. Trimming at V came to 4 bases and at J to 2 bases, leaving 4 bases not matched to a gene. Germline V gene data show CDR1 as SGHDT and CDR2 as YYEEEE. CDR3 length equals 15 residues. CDR3 DNA sequence: TGTGCCAGCAGCCAAGCGGGGGGGCTCACAGATACGCAGTATTTT. Its translation is CASSQAGGLTDTQYF.

The chain uses TRBV4-3 and TRBJ2-7; D is uncertain. The germline V and J ends were trimmed by 0 bases and 4 bases, with 16 bases remaining between them. The CDR3 runs 16 residues. Germline V gives CDR1 LGHNA, CDR2 YSLEER. The CDR3 here is CASSQDGQATNYEQYF. CDR3 nucleotide sequence: TGCGCCAGCAGCCAAGACGGGCAGGCGACGAATTACGAGCAGTACTTC.

The CDR3 sequence is CASSPSPIWTETYEQYF. The CDR3 DNA reads as TGTGCCAGCAGCCCCTCCCCGATTTGGACAGAAACCTACGAGCAGTACTTC. The V call is TRBV7-3, the J call TRBJ2-7, with D possibly TRBD1 on 6 matching bases. Trimming took off 5 bases at V and 2 bases at J, with 22 bases between the two ends. The CDR3 consists of 17 residues. CDR1 and CDR2 from the germline V gene are SGHTA and FQGTGA.

J is TRBJ2-1 and V is TRBV21-1. TRBV21-1 is a pseudogene. This CDR3 is 11 amino acids long. CDR3 in amino acids: CASSKPNEQFF. DNA for the CDR3: TGTGCCAGCAGCAAACCCAATGAGCAGTTCTTC.

V gene TRBV5-6 combines with J gene TRBJ2-1; tentative D call: TRBD2 (5 bases). V lost 3 bases to trimming and J lost 10 bases, with 14 bases between them. CDR3 length: 13 amino acids. CDR1 is SGHDT and CDR2 is YYEEEE in the germline V gene. CDR3 in amino acids: CASSYLLSVEQFF. DNA of the CDR3: TGTGCCAGCAGCTACCTCCTTAGCGTCGAGCAGTTCTTC.

The chain has TRBV7-6 and TRBJ1-1; 11 nucleotides align to TRBD1. V shed 1 base, J shed 5 bases, and the junction held 9 bases outside the gene matches. Per germline, CDR1 SGHVS and CDR2 FNYEAQ. The CDR3 covers 17 residues. The chain's CDR3 is CASSLVVGQGAQTEAFF. CDR3 sequence (DNA): TGTGCCAGCAGCTTAGTAGTAGGACAGGGGGCGCAGACTGAAGCTTTCTTT.

This clone has only one observation. This chain joins TRBV27 and TRBJ2-1, with TRBD1 matching over 9 bases. Trimming removed 6 bases from V and 6 bases from J; junction bases left unmatched: 9. The CDR3 covers 15 residues. Looked up from germline, CDR1 is MNHEY and CDR2 is SMNVEV (reference sequence). The CDR3 sequence is CASRRTGGAFNEQFF. The CDR3 DNA reads TGTGCCAGCAGGCGAACAGGGGGCGCTTTCAATGAGCAGTTCTTC.

The gene calls are TRBV13 and TRBJ2-1; 10 bases map to TRBD2. Trimming removed 5 bases from V and 6 bases from J; junction bases left unmatched: 16. There are 18 residues in the CDR3. Germline V gives CDR1 PRHDT, CDR2 FYEKMQ (reference sequence). CDR3 sequence reads: CASSPTTAGGPGFNEQFF. The CDR3 DNA reads as TGTGCCAGCAGCCCCACCACAGCGGGGGGGCCAGGTTTCAATGAGCAGTTCTTC.

The V call is TRBV5-6, the J call TRBJ2-7, with D perhaps TRBD2 (7 bases). V was clipped by 4 bases and J by 6 bases, with 14 bases between them. CDR1 is SGHDT and CDR2 is YYEEEE in the germline V gene. The CDR3 extends over 13 amino acids. CDR3 sequence (DNA): TGTGCCAGCAGCCAAGGGGGGGCCCCCGAGCAGTACTTC. Amino acid sequence: CASSQGGAPEQYF.

J is TRBJ2-7 and V is TRBV27, with D possibly called TRBD1 or TRBD2 (6 bases each). V was pared by 2 bases and J by 5 bases, with 16 bases between. The CDR3 is 15 amino acids. The germline gives CDR1 MNHEY, CDR2 SMNVEV (reference sequence). The CDR3 sequence: CASSLRVGGWDEQYF. CDR3 nucleotides: TGTGCCAGCAGTTTACGTGTCGGGGGCTGGGACGAGCAGTACTTC.

In nucleotides, the CDR3 is TGCAGTGCTAGAGGACAGGATGGCTACACCTTC. Translating gives CSARGQDGYTF. The rearrangement uses TRBV20-1 and TRBJ1-2, with D possibly being TRBD1 (6 bases). The germline V gene has CDR1 DFQATT and CDR2 SNEGSKA (reference sequence). The CDR3 length is 11 residues. The V gene lost 1 base and the J gene lost 6 bases, with 6 bases spanning the gap.

The CDR3 DNA reads TGTGCCAGCAGTCCCCTCGGGGGGGATGAGCAGTTCTTC. Translation: CASSPLGGDEQFF. The rearrangement links TRBV6-5 to TRBJ2-1, with 8 bases matching TRBD2. Trimming at V came to 5 bases and at J to 8 bases, leaving 5 bases not matched to a gene. This CDR3 has 13 amino acids. Germline CDR1 and CDR2: MNHEY and SVGAGI.

J is TRBJ1-5 and V is TRBV4-3; no clear D. Germline-derived CDR1 and CDR2 are LGHNA and YSLEER. V was clipped by 0 bases and J by 0 bases, with 6 bases between them. CDR3 length: 15 residues. The CDR3 nucleotides are TGCGCCAGCAGCCAAGACAGAAATAGCAATCAGCCCCAGCATTTT. Translation: CASSQDRNSNQPQHF.

The chain has TRBV7-9 and TRBJ2-7, with TRBD1 matching over 8 bases. Germline V CDR1 and CDR2: SEHNR, FQNEAQ (reference sequence). Trimming removed 1 base from V and 13 bases from J; junction bases left unmatched: 9. CDR3 length: 13 amino acids. CDR3 amino acids: CASSLVGRGHAYF. CDR3 nucleotides: TGTGCCAGCAGCTTAGTCGGCAGGGGGCATGCATACTTC.

The CDR3 protein is CASSPGQGNGYTF. CDR3 nucleotide sequence: TGTGCCAGCAGCCCAGGACAGGGGAATGGCTACACCTTC. The chain links TRBV5-6 to TRBJ1-2; 9 bases match TRBD1. J lost 6 bases, V lost 4 bases, and 4 bases had no gene match. CDR3 size: 13 residues. Looked up from germline, CDR1 is SGHDT and CDR2 is YYEEEE.

The V gene is TRBV7-6, the J gene TRBJ2-7; no clear D. The V end was cut by 1 base, the J end by 4 bases, with 14 bases between. This CDR3 has 15 residues. Germline loops: CDR1 SGHVS, CDR2 FNYEAQ. The CDR3 here is CASSLEATPIYEQYF. The CDR3, as DNA: TGTGCCAGCAGCTTAGAGGCCACTCCAATTTACGAGCAGTACTTC. Using reference TRBV7-6 and TRBJ2-7 for the parts outside the CDR3, the full variable domain is GAGVSQSPRYKVTKRGQDVALRCDPISGHVSLYWYRQALGQGPEFLTYFNYEAQQDKSGLPNDRFSAERPEGSISTLTIQRTEQRDSAMYRCASSLEATPIYEQYFGPGTRLTVT.